The 30 T cell receptor beta chains below were found in one sample sequenced in a study of CD8+ T cells in alopecia areata. Sequencing templates came from extracted RNA that was reverse transcribed into cDNA. This table comes from immunoSEQ multiplex PCR, and its TCRdb copy is limited to in-frame clones, with some not included. The top ten clones hold around 15% of a sample with about 150,000 clones, about 51% of them seen once. As to treatment: oral pan-JAK inhibitor, 5-10 mg twice daily. Sequencing used CD8+ T cells sorted from blood, obtained at week 4, from a patient treated with tofacitinib. The receptors shown here come from a human donor with alopecia areata.

The gene calls are TRBV7-9 and TRBJ2-3; D is unclear. Germline CDR1 reads SEHNR; CDR2 reads FQNEAQ (reference sequence). V gave up 5 bases and J gave up 1 base, with 13 bases separating them. CDR3 size: 15 residues. The CDR3 protein is CASSPWVSRTDTQYF. CDR3 nucleotide sequence: TGTGCCAGCAGCCCCTGGGTGAGCCGCACAGATACGCAGTATTTT.

This chain links TRBV5-6 with TRBJ2-7; D ambiguous. Trimming removed 6 bases from V and 5 bases from J, with 15 bases in between. CDR3 length: 13 amino acids. The germline CDR1 and CDR2 sequences are SGHDT and YYEEEE. This CDR3 is CASTFNLDHEQYF. CDR3 sequence (DNA): TGTGCCAGCACCTTCAATTTAGACCACGAGCAGTACTTC.

The rearrangement links TRBV7-2 to TRBJ2-2, with no clear D. Deletions cut 5 bases from V and 2 bases from J, with 3 bases between. Germline V lookup: CDR1 SGHTA, CDR2 FQGNSA. This CDR3 is built from 12 residues. This CDR3 is CASSDNTGELFF. For the CDR3, the DNA is TGTGCCAGCAGCGATAACACCGGGGAGCTGTTTTTT.

The V call is TRBV29-1, the J call TRBJ2-7; 7 nucleotides match TRBD1. This CDR3 spans 12 amino acids. V lost 6 bases to trimming and J lost 3 bases; unmatched junction nucleotides: 5. Germline CDR1 reads SQVTM; CDR2 reads ANQGSEA. CDR3 residues: CSVIYRGYEQYF. DNA for the CDR3: TGCAGCGTCATCTACAGGGGCTACGAGCAGTACTTC.

The chain joins TRBV27 to TRBJ2-7, with unresolved D. The CDR3 spans 13 residues. The germline V gene has CDR1 MNHEY and CDR2 SMNVEV (reference sequence). V lost 2 bases to trimming and J lost 4 bases, with 9 bases between them. CDR3 amino acids: CASSLGEWYEQYF. The CDR3 DNA is TGTGCCAGCAGTTTAGGCGAGTGGTACGAGCAGTACTTC.

J is TRBJ2-3 and V is TRBV6-5, with 7 bases identical to TRBD2. The CDR3 loop spans 15 amino acids. CDR1 MNHEY and CDR2 SVGAGI come from the germline V gene. V was pared by 6 bases and J by 1 base, with 7 bases of the junction left unmatched. The CDR3 here is CASSPGLGGTDTQYF. CDR3 nucleotide sequence: TGTGCCAGCAGCCCCGGACTAGGGGGCACAGATACGCAGTATTTT.

The chain links TRBV5-1 to TRBJ2-1; D is perhaps TRBD2 (5 bases). V lost 2 bases to trimming and J lost 0 bases, with 12 bases between them. CDR3 length: 16 residues. Germline assignment: CDR1 SGHRS and CDR2 YFSETQ. The CDR3 reads CASSFRLASSYNEQFF. For the CDR3, the DNA is TGCGCCAGCAGCTTCCGGCTAGCTAGCTCCTACAATGAGCAGTTCTTC.

V and J are TRBV2 and TRBJ2-3; 8 bases match TRBD2. CDR3 length equals 19 residues. Unmatched junction bases numbered 20, after V lost 6 bases and J lost 3 bases. Germline CDR1 SNHLY, CDR2 FYNNEI. The CDR3 DNA sequence: TGTGCCAGCAGCCGACCCCATAGCGGGGACAACGACTGGACAGATACGCAGTATTTT. It specifies CASSRPHSGDNDWTDTQYF.

The rearrangement uses TRBV15 and TRBJ2-2, with a weak D call TRBD1 (6 bases). Trimming removed 2 bases at V and 7 bases at J, with 14 bases between. Germline V gene sequence: CDR1 LNHNV, CDR2 YYDKDF (reference sequence). The CDR3 is made up of 15 amino acids. As DNA, the CDR3 is TGTGCCACCAGCAGACTTAACAGGGTCGGCGGGGAGCTGTTTTTT. It is translated as CATSRLNRVGGELFF.

The chain recombines TRBV5-4 with TRBJ2-7; 8 nucleotides line up with TRBD1. Germline V gene data show CDR1 as SGHNT and CDR2 as YYREEE (reference sequence). This CDR3 region has 14 residues. The ends lost 3 bases at V and 3 bases at J; junction bases unmatched: 5. The CDR3 coding sequence is TGTGCCAGCAGCTGGGGACAGGAGGGCTACGAGCAGTACTTC. This gives the protein CASSWGQEGYEQYF.

The rearrangement joins TRBV4-1 to TRBJ1-2; D is unresolved. Germline lookup yields CDR1 MGHRA and CDR2 YSYEKL. The CDR3 is made up of 15 amino acids. The ends were cut back, 0 bases at V and 8 bases at J, with 16 bases in the middle. The CDR3 nucleotides read TGCGCCAGCAGCCAAGATGCTCAGGCTCTGGGGGGCTACACCTTC. This sequence encodes CASSQDAQALGGYTF.

The gene calls are TRBV2 and TRBJ2-3; D not certain. The ends were cut back, 1 base at V and 4 bases at J, with 12 bases in the middle. Germline CDR1 and CDR2: SNHLY and FYNNEI. CDR3 length equals 15 residues. CDR3 region: CASSEGTKRSDTQYF. The CDR3 DNA reads TGTGCCAGCAGTGAAGGGACCAAACGTTCAGATACGCAGTATTTT.

This chain's CDR3 is CASSATGWAGELFF. The CDR3 region has the DNA TGTGCCAGCAGCGCCACAGGGTGGGCCGGGGAGCTGTTTTTT. The J gene is TRBJ2-2, the V gene TRBV7-8; weak D call: TRBD1 (6 bases). V was cut by 5 bases and J by 6 bases, with 13 bases left in between. Germline V gene data show CDR1 as SGHVS and CDR2 as FQNEAQ. The CDR3 is made up of 14 amino acids.

This chain uses TRBV6-6 with TRBJ2-5, with a tentative D call TRBD1 (6 bases). The germline V gene has CDR1 MNHNY and CDR2 SVGAGI (reference sequence). The CDR3 totals 13 residues. V was cut by 3 bases and J by 7 bases, with 12 bases left in between. CDR3 sequence: CASSYGGGGTQYF. The DNA of the CDR3 is TGTGCCAGCAGTTATGGGGGCGGAGGGACCCAGTACTTC.

The chain recombines TRBV11-3 with TRBJ2-1; D not certain. The CDR3 loop spans 14 amino acids. Trimming cost V 3 bases and J 10 bases, with 16 bases left between them. The V gene's germline CDR1 is SGHNT and CDR2 YENEEA. CDR3 sequence: CASSFGHGLGEQFF. The CDR3 region has the DNA TGTGCCAGCAGCTTCGGGCACGGTCTCGGGGAGCAGTTCTTC.

This clone has just a few counts. The CDR3 loop reads CASGSQGAGYGYTF. CDR3 coding DNA: TGTGCTAGTGGATCGCAGGGGGCTGGGTATGGCTACACCTTC. J is TRBJ1-2 and V is TRBV12-5; 8 nucleotides match TRBD1. V was clipped by 6 bases and J by 5 bases; unmatched bases: 8. This CDR3 comprises 14 residues. Germline values: CDR1 LGHNT, CDR2 FRNRAP.

The rearrangement joins TRBV5-4 to TRBJ2-3; TRBD2 matches at 8 bases. V lost 0 bases, J lost 1 base, and 1 base stayed unmatched. The CDR3 is made up of 15 amino acids. The germline V gene has CDR1 SGHNT and CDR2 YYREEE (reference sequence). The CDR3 spells CASSLATSGTDTQYF. The DNA of the CDR3 is TGTGCCAGCAGCTTGGCGACTAGCGGCACAGATACGCAGTATTTT.

The sample holds a few counts of this clone. The chain couples TRBV5-6 to TRBJ1-2; D not resolved. Trimming stripped 5 bases from V and 4 bases from J, with 12 bases between. Germline V gene data show CDR1 as SGHDT and CDR2 as YYEEEE. This CDR3 comprises 13 residues. CDR3 nucleotide sequence: TGTGCCAGCAGGAACTCAGCCCCCTATGGCTACACCTTC. This translates into CASRNSAPYGYTF.

This sequence joins TRBV13 and TRBJ2-7, with TRBD1 matching over 8 bases. The CDR3 has 14 residues. Germline V gene data show CDR1 as PRHDT and CDR2 as FYEKMQ (reference sequence). Trimming took 6 bases from V and 3 from J; bases not matched to a gene: 7. CDR3 protein: CASSLGDRIYEQYF. The CDR3 DNA is TGTGCCAGCAGTCTCGGGGACAGGATCTACGAGCAGTACTTC.

The chain joins TRBV7-6 to TRBJ2-2; 7 bases align to TRBD1. CDR3 size: 13 residues. The trim removed 5 bases at V and 6 bases at J, leaving 3 bases unmatched. Per the germline V gene, CDR1 is SGHVS and CDR2 is FNYEAQ. The CDR3 sequence is CASSQGVPGELFF. The CDR3 nucleotides are TGTGCCAGCAGCCAGGGGGTACCCGGGGAGCTGTTTTTT.

This clone was observed a few times. Other nucleotide sequences from this sample produce the same CDR3. The gene calls are TRBV11-2 and TRBJ2-3; unclear D gene. Germline V CDR1 and CDR2: SGHAT, FQNNGV. The ends were cut back, 0 bases at V and 8 bases at J, with 0 bases in the middle. The length of the CDR3 is 10 residues. For the CDR3, the DNA is TGTGCCAGCAGCTTAGATACGCAGTATTTT. Amino acids: CASSLDTQYF.

The rearrangement links TRBV27 to TRBJ2-1; 15 bases are shared with TRBD2. CDR1 MNHEY and CDR2 SMNVEV come from the germline V gene (reference sequence). The CDR3 runs 17 residues. The ends lost 0 bases at V and 8 bases at J; junction bases unmatched: 5. The CDR3 reads CASSLSGLAGGPDEQFF. CDR3 coding DNA: TGTGCCAGCAGTTTATCTGGACTAGCGGGGGGGCCGGATGAGCAGTTCTTC.

This chain joins TRBV7-9 and TRBJ2-5; D gene unclear. Germline values: CDR1 SEHNR, CDR2 FQNEAQ (reference sequence). The CDR3 spans 11 residues. The V and J ends lost 5 bases and 2 bases respectively, with 3 bases between them. The CDR3 bases are TGTGCCAGCAGCCATCAAGAGACCCAGTACTTC. It encodes CASSHQETQYF.

J is TRBJ1-1 and V is TRBV5-1; 8 nucleotides line up with TRBD1. The V segment lost 7 bases and the J segment 4 bases; nucleotides outside the gene matches: 6. Germline-derived CDR1 and CDR2 are SGHRS and YFSETQ. The CDR3 runs 13 residues. CDR3: CASGGQGPTEAFF. The CDR3 region has the DNA TGCGCCAGCGGCGGACAGGGCCCCACTGAAGCTTTCTTT.

The chain combines TRBV15 with TRBJ2-2; D gene uncertain. The CDR3 loop spans 14 amino acids. V dropped 1 base and J dropped 1 base, with 4 bases sitting between them. CDR1 and CDR2 (germline): LNHNV, YYDKDF (reference sequence). The DNA for the CDR3 is TGTGCCACCAGCAGAGCAGAGAACACCGGGGAGCTGTTTTTT. Translation gives CATSRAENTGELFF.

This chain connects TRBV9 to TRBJ2-2; 7 bases are a match to TRBD1. Germline CDR1 SGDLS, CDR2 YYNGEE. Trimming cost V 3 bases and J 4 bases; bases outside gene matches: 6. The CDR3 loop spans 15 amino acids. CDR3 protein: CASSGGTASTGELFF. The DNA for the CDR3 is TGTGCCAGCAGCGGGGGGACAGCTTCCACCGGGGAGCTGTTTTTT.

This clone was counted a few times. CDR3 region: CASRGTPGRSGANVLTF. CDR3 sequence (DNA): TGCGCCAGCAGAGGGACGCCCGGCCGCTCTGGGGCCAACGTCCTGACTTTC. This chain connects TRBV23-1 to TRBJ2-6; D assignment may be TRBD1 or TRBD2 (5 bases each). TRBV23-1 is filed as an ORF, its function uncertain. The V gene lost 6 bases and the J gene lost 0 bases, with 15 bases spanning the gap. The CDR3 is 17 residues long.

The rearrangement links TRBV6-5 to TRBJ1-2, with a weak D call TRBD1 (5 bases). The germline gives CDR1 MNHEY, CDR2 SVGAGI. The CDR3 loop spans 14 amino acids. The V and J ends lost 0 bases and 4 bases respectively, with 9 bases between them. The CDR3 nucleotides are TGTGCCAGCAGTTACTCGGAGGGGTTCTATGGCTACACCTTC. It translates to CASSYSEGFYGYTF.

This clone was seen only a few times. The chain combines TRBV19 with TRBJ2-1, with 11 bases identical to TRBD2. The CDR3 length is 15 residues. Per germline, CDR1 LNHDA and CDR2 SQIVND (reference sequence). The ends lost 7 bases at V and 6 bases at J; junction bases unmatched: 8. As DNA, the CDR3 is TGTGCCAGTAACCCGACTAGCGGGGACTTCAATGAGCAGTTCTTC. Its translation: CASNPTSGDFNEQFF.

V usage is TRBV7-9 and J usage is TRBJ1-2; D remains ambiguous. The CDR3 totals 12 residues. Trimming removed 5 bases at V and 5 bases at J, with 9 bases between. CDR1 is SEHNR, CDR2 FQNEAQ, per germline (reference sequence). CDR3 DNA sequence: TGTGCCAGCAGCCTGGCGGGGTATGGCTACACCTTC. Amino acids: CASSLAGYGYTF.